This T cell receptor beta chain came from a study of blood T cell repertoires in COVID-19. Whole-study context: PBMCs, B-cell-depleted T cells, or T cells were the source of the cDNA or gDNA that made up the material.

In the study's own analysis: Scientists estimated how many nucleated cells there were by amplifying reference gene primers. Some clones are missing from TCRdb's copy, which holds only in-frame ones; the method was immunoSEQ multiplex PCR. V and J calls and clone size follow that table, whereas D and trimming were derived from the DNA. The table lists hundreds of thousands of clones, approximately 90% of them singletons. Deletions cut 4 bases from V and 6 bases from J, with 15 bases between. The germline V gene encodes CDR1 SGHTA and CDR2 FQGNSA. The CDR3 is made up of 14 amino acids. The sequence was obtained from a woman aged 45-65 years who had recovered from COVID-19. J is TRBJ1-1 and V is TRBV7-2; no clear D gene. The sequenced sample was PBMCs or T cells enriched from blood (not recorded which). CDR3 loop: CASSSEHLSAEAFF. CDR3 in DNA: TGTGCCAGCAGCTCCGAGCACCTATCGGCTGAAGCTTTCTTT.